These T cell receptor beta chains were read from a single sample in a study of T-cell reconstitution after alpha-beta-depleted transplantation in children. TCRdb re-derived calls from the PCR reads in MiXCR, one entry per CDR3 protein. The sample lists 200,000 to 250,000 distinct CDR3 sequences, roughly a quarter occurring once. Sequencing used PBMCs, mostly from graft donor cells, obtained 360 days after TCRalphabeta/CD19-depleted stem cell transplant. These receptors originate from a female patient aged 2 to 10 who had a stem cell transplant for congenital amegakaryocytic thrombocytopenia, so the T cells may come from the graft donor. Each CDR3 is given with its conserved first and last residue. A D gene is named only where the DNA matches it firmly. Clone sizes are given selectively: once, few, many, or a class where the clone is expanded.

d_gene	j_gene	abundance	v_gene	CDR3nt	CDR3aa
TRBD1	TRBJ2-7	few	TRBV20-1	TGCAGTGCTAGAGACACAGGGGGAACCTACGAGCAGTACTTC	CSARDTGGTYEQYF
.	TRBJ2-3	many	TRBV7-8	TGTGCCAGCAGCTTACTAGGAGGTAGAGATACGCAGTATTTT	CASSLLGGRDTQYF
TRBD1	TRBJ1-6	.	TRBV10-3	TGTGCCATCAGAGGACAGGGATGGGCGAATTCACCCCTCCACTTT	CAIRGQGWANSPLHF
TRBD1	TRBJ2-7	.	TRBV5-5	TGTGCCAGCAGCTCAGCCGGGACAGGGGGCTACGAACAGTACTTC	CASSSAGTGGYEQYF
TRBD1	TRBJ1-5	.	TRBV2	TGTGCCAGCAGTGAAGGAGGAACAGGGGGGAATCAGCCCCAGCATTTT	CASSEGGTGGNQPQHF
.	TRBJ1-1	few	TRBV5-1	TGCGCCAGCAGTATTGGATCTGAAGCTTTCTTT	CASSIGSEAFF
.	TRBJ2-7	.	TRBV5-6	TGTGCCAGCAGCTTGCCCCATGGGCTCTACGAGCAGTACTTC	CASSLPHGLYEQYF
TRBD1	TRBJ2-6	.	TRBV12-3/TRBV12-4	TGTGCCAGCAGCCCCTTTGATCCGGGACAGGGGGTATCTGGGGCCAACGTCCTGACTTTC	CASSPFDPGQGVSGANVLTF
.	TRBJ2-1	few	TRBV4-1	TGCGCCAGCAGCCTTTCTAGCAAAGCCACCAATGAGCAGTTCTTC	CASSLSSKATNEQFF
.	TRBJ1-5	.	TRBV20-1	TGCAGTGCGAAAGGACAGTTGTTCAATCAGCCCCAGCATTTT	CSAKGQLFNQPQHF
.	TRBJ1-5	.	TRBV12-3/TRBV12-4	TGTGCCAGCAGCGCCGAGCGTAGCAATCAGCCCCAGCATTTT	CASSAERSNQPQHF
TRBD1	TRBJ2-5	few	TRBV25-1	TGTGCCAGCAGACTTCAAGACAGGGCGGAGACCCAGTACTTC	CASRLQDRAETQYF
.	TRBJ2-7	.	TRBV20-1	TGCAGTGCTAGAGTCGACAGCTACGAGCAGTACTTC	CSARVDSYEQYF
.	TRBJ1-1	.	TRBV20-1	TGCAGTGCTATCCGGGGGGCTGAAGCTTTCTTT	CSAIRGAEAFF
.	TRBJ1-3	.	TRBV14	TGTGCCAGCAGCCAAGATCGCAGGACTCTCTCTGGAAACACCATATATTTT	CASSQDRRTLSGNTIYF
.	TRBJ1-1	.	TRBV20-1	TGCAGTGCTAGTGGGGGCGTGGACACTGAAGCTTTCTTT	CSASGGVDTEAFF
.	TRBJ1-3	.	TRBV6-1	TGTGCCAGCAGTGGTCGGACAGCTGGAAACACCATATATTTT	CASSGRTAGNTIYF
.	TRBJ2-7	few	TRBV6-8	TGTGCCAGCAGTTACGGCGGAAGACAGTCTAGGATTTCCTACGAGCAGTACTTC	CASSYGGRQSRISYEQYF
.	TRBJ2-2	few	TRBV3-1	TGTGCCAGCAGCCCCCTCCCTAGCGTAGGGGAGCTGTTTTTT	CASSPLPSVGELFF
TRBD2	TRBJ2-7	.	TRBV10-3	TGTGCCATCAGTGAGTCACCAGCGGGATACGAGCAGTACTTC	CAISESPAGYEQYF
TRBD2	TRBJ2-3	few	TRBV10-3	TGTGCCATCAGTGCCGATGGGGGGGAGTGGGCAGATACGCAGTATTTT	CAISADGGEWADTQYF
TRBD2	TRBJ2-7	.	TRBV19	TGTGCCAGCCAAAAGGGACTAGCGGGGGACGGGCACTACGAGCAGTACTTC	CASQKGLAGDGHYEQYF
.	TRBJ2-3	few	TRBV12-3/TRBV12-4	TGTGCCAGCAGGTCGGACCGCGTCGCAGATACGCAGTATTTT	CASRSDRVADTQYF
TRBD1	TRBJ1-4	few	TRBV5-1	TGCGCCAGCAGCGCCGGACAGGGGGCGCGACGTGAAAAACTGTTTTTT	CASSAGQGARREKLFF
.	TRBJ2-7	.	TRBV6-1	TGTGCCAGCACCAAGAATTTTGGGATTTACGAGCAGTACTTC	CASTKNFGIYEQYF
.	TRBJ2-1	.	TRBV2	TGTGCCAGCAGTGAGAGCGGAACGTACAATGAGCAGTTCTTC	CASSESGTYNEQFF
TRBD1	TRBJ2-1	.	TRBV10-3	TGTGCCATCAGTGCAGGCAGGGGGCTCGGCTACAATGAGCAGTTCTTC	CAISAGRGLGYNEQFF
.	TRBJ2-1	.	TRBV11-2	TGTGCCAGCAGCTTAGAGAGTGGCAAACACAATGAGCAGTTCTTC	CASSLESGKHNEQFF
TRBD2	TRBJ2-1	.	TRBV10-3	TGTGCCATCAGCGGAACCGGGACTAGTCATGAGCAGTTCTTC	CAISGTGTSHEQFF
TRBD2	TRBJ2-1	few	TRBV4-1	TGCGCCAGCAGCCAAGGGACTAGCGGGACCAACAATGAGCAGTTCTTC	CASSQGTSGTNNEQFF
TRBD2	TRBJ2-3	few	TRBV28	TGTGCCAGCACCGGAGCGGGAGTCACAGATACGCAGTATTTT	CASTGAGVTDTQYF
.	TRBJ2-7	few	TRBV28	TGTGCCAGCAGTTTATTAGACAGCCCCTACGAGCAGTACTTC	CASSLLDSPYEQYF
TRBD1	TRBJ1-2	.	TRBV5-1	TGCGCCAGCAGGAGTCCTGACAGGGTCGACGGCTACACCTTC	CASRSPDRVDGYTF
.	TRBJ2-3	.	TRBV4-3	TGCGCCAGCAGCCAAGAGAAGCGGCAATCGACTACGCAGTATTTT	CASSQEKRQSTTQYF
.	TRBJ2-5	few	TRBV4-2	TGTGCCAGCAGCCAAGATAGAACACACCAAGAGACCCAGTACTTC	CASSQDRTHQETQYF
.	TRBJ1-6	.	TRBV12-3/TRBV12-4	TGTGCCAGCAGTTTTGACGGTCCCTCGCATTCACCCCTCCACTTT	CASSFDGPSHSPLHF
TRBD2	TRBJ2-2	.	TRBV18	TGTGCCAGCTCACCGGGACTAGACGGGGAGCTGTTTTTT	CASSPGLDGELFF
TRBD1	TRBJ2-6	.	TRBV6-1	TGTGCCAGCAGTCCCGGGACAGAGTCTGGGGCCAACGTCCTGACTTTC	CASSPGTESGANVLTF
.	TRBJ2-3	.	TRBV9	TGTGCCAGCAGCGCCGTGGCCGATACGCAGTATTTT	CASSAVADTQYF
.	TRBJ1-4	few	TRBV20-1	TGCAGTGCTAGTAGGGGAGGGTCGGAGTTTTTT	CSASRGGSEFF
.	TRBJ2-5	.	TRBV7-2	TGTGCCAGCAGCTTAGAAGGGGAGGAGACCCAGTACTTC	CASSLEGEETQYF
TRBD2	TRBJ2-1	.	TRBV20-1	TGCAGTGCCAGCCGGGCGGGGGGCCTGATGGTCTACAATGAGCAGTTCTTC	CSASRAGGLMVYNEQFF
TRBD2	TRBJ2-1	.	TRBV7-2	TGTGCCAGCAGCCCCGGACCCAGCGGGACCTCCTACAATGAGCAGTTCTTC	CASSPGPSGTSYNEQFF
.	TRBJ1-1	.	TRBV6-5	TGTGCCAGCAGTTACGAGGGGGGGCGACGTTTTGCTGAAGCTTTCTTT	CASSYEGGRRFAEAFF
.	TRBJ1-5	once	TRBV20-1	TGCAGTGCACCGGACAGCAGTAATCAGCCCCAGCATTTT	CSAPDSSNQPQHF
.	TRBJ1-4	.	TRBV2	TGTGCCAGCAGACAGTACCATAATAATGAAAAACTGTTTTTT	CASRQYHNNEKLFF
.	TRBJ2-2	.	TRBV5-1	TGCGCCAGCAGCTTGGGGGTCGGTACCGGGGAGCTGTTTTTT	CASSLGVGTGELFF
TRBD2	TRBJ2-3	few	TRBV4-3	TGCGCCAGCAGCCTTCGACTAGCGGGAATCGCAGATACGCAGTATTTT	CASSLRLAGIADTQYF